Listed here are 12 T cell receptor beta chains from one sample, sequenced in a study of blood T cell repertoires in COVID-19. The method was immunoSEQ multiplex PCR; TCRdb's version includes in-frame clones alone and lacks a portion of them. The data hold some 99,000 clones, with 81% observed a single time. What was sequenced was peripheral blood. These receptors originate from a woman of 80 years or more with acute or convalescent COVID-19.

The V gene is TRBV5-1, the J gene TRBJ1-1, with 7 bases fitting TRBD1. The CDR3 covers 16 residues. Germline V gene data show CDR1 as SGHRS and CDR2 as YFSETQ. Unmatched junction bases numbered 8, after V lost 3 bases and J lost 0 bases. CDR3 nucleotide sequence: TGCGCCAGCAGCTCCGATCCGGGACAGCTGAACACTGAAGCTTTCTTT. Translation gives CASSSDPGQLNTEAFF.

This rearrangement joins TRBV7-8 to TRBJ1-2, with TRBD1 identical over 8 bases. V lost 2 bases, J lost 6 bases, and 5 bases stayed unmatched. CDR1 is SGHVS, CDR2 FQNEAQ, per germline. The CDR3 is 14 amino acids. CDR3 residues: CASSLQDRADGYTF. In DNA form, the CDR3 reads TGTGCCAGCAGCTTACAGGACAGGGCGGATGGCTACACCTTC.

The V call is TRBV5-1, the J call TRBJ2-7; a weak D match, TRBD1 (6 bases). Germline CDR1 and CDR2: SGHRS and YFSETQ. Trimming removed 1 base at V and 3 bases at J, with 17 bases between. This CDR3 spans 16 amino acids. The CDR3 sequence: CASSLSPERTVYEQYF. The CDR3, as DNA: TGCGCCAGCAGCTTGTCCCCGGAGAGGACAGTCTACGAGCAGTACTTC.

The chain links TRBV18 to TRBJ1-2; 7 bases are shared with TRBD1. V dropped 6 bases and J dropped 6; count of bases not matched to a gene: 4. The CDR3 has 12 residues. The germline V gene encodes CDR1 KGHSH and CDR2 LQKENI. The CDR3 loop reads CASSLGQHGYTF. The CDR3 region has the DNA TGTGCCAGCTCTTTGGGACAGCATGGCTACACCTTC.

This rearrangement joins TRBV3-1 (or the pseudogene TRBV3-2) to TRBJ2-5; 10 positions agree with TRBD1. Germline CDR1 reads LGHDT; CDR2 reads YNNKEL (reference sequence). The J segment lost 5 bases and the V segment lost 4 bases, leaving 10 bases of the junction unmatched. The CDR3 covers 16 residues. The CDR3 here is CASSLWDRGLVETQYF. The CDR3 nucleotides read TGTGCCAGCAGCCTGTGGGACAGGGGATTAGTGGAGACCCAGTACTTC.

The V gene is TRBV5-4, the J gene TRBJ1-2; the D gene is possibly TRBD1 (5 bases). V dropped 2 bases and J dropped 6 bases, with 11 bases sitting between them. Germline loops: CDR1 SGHNT, CDR2 YYREEE (reference sequence). The CDR3 sequence is 13 residues long. This CDR3 is CASSFGGVDGYTF. The CDR3 region has the DNA TGTGCCAGCAGCTTCGGGGGGGTGGATGGCTACACCTTC.

The V gene is TRBV5-1, the J gene TRBJ2-3, with 7 bases matching TRBD2. The CDR3 has 14 residues. The J segment lost 1 base and the V segment lost 5 bases, leaving 4 bases of the junction unmatched. Looked up from germline, CDR1 is SGHRS and CDR2 is YFSETQ. CDR3 nucleotide sequence: TGCGCCAGCAGTCGGGCGGGGGGCACAGATACGCAGTATTTT. Its translation: CASSRAGGTDTQYF.

The chain is built from TRBV6-5 and TRBJ1-1, with no clear D. CDR1 is MNHEY and CDR2 is SVGAGI in the germline V gene. V shed 0 bases and J shed 2 bases, with 4 bases lying between them. The CDR3 sequence is 13 residues long. CDR3: CASSYSSNTEAFF. For the CDR3, the DNA is TGTGCCAGCAGTTACTCGAGTAACACTGAAGCTTTCTTT.

The chain uses TRBV19 and TRBJ1-5; D call uncertain. Deletions cut 3 bases from V and 2 bases from J, with 14 bases between. The CDR3 sequence is 16 residues long. The V gene's germline CDR1 is LNHDA and CDR2 SQIVND (reference sequence). CDR3 region: CASSIYRGVGNQPQHF. The DNA of the CDR3 is TGTGCCAGTAGTATTTATCGGGGAGTGGGCAATCAGCCCCAGCATTTT.

The chain is built from TRBV2 and TRBJ1-5, with D possibly TRBD1 on 5 matching bases. The CDR3 length is 14 residues. V was clipped by 1 base and J by 7 bases, with 11 bases between them. CDR1 and CDR2 (germline): SNHLY, FYNNEI. CDR3 loop: CASSEGQGGQPQHF. The CDR3 DNA reads TGTGCCAGCAGTGAAGGGCAGGGAGGACAGCCCCAGCATTTT.

This clone was observed a few times. The chain recombines TRBV28 with TRBJ2-3, with TRBD2 matching 7 bases. There are 17 residues in the CDR3. CDR1 is MDHEN, CDR2 SYDVKM, per germline. Losses at the gene ends were 4 bases for V and 1 base for J; bases not matched to a gene: 11. The CDR3 loop is CASSSEGSGWGTDTQYF. The CDR3 DNA is TGTGCCAGCAGTTCCGAGGGTAGCGGGTGGGGCACAGATACGCAGTATTTT. Full variable domain (missing parts from reference TRBV28 and TRBJ2-3): DVKVTQSSRYLVKRTGEKVFLECVQDMDHENMFWYRQDPGLGLRLIYFSYDVKMKEKGDIPEGYSVSREKKERFSLILESASTNQTSMYLCASSSEGSGWGTDTQYFGPGTRLTVL.

The rearrangement links TRBV24-1 to TRBJ1-1, with a tentative D call TRBD1 (5 bases). CDR1 KGHDR and CDR2 SFDVKD come from the germline V gene. V shed 7 bases and J shed 7 bases, with 21 bases lying between them. This CDR3 is built from 15 residues. This CDR3 is CATSAAGPPPIEAFF. The CDR3 DNA reads TGTGCCACCAGCGCGGCAGGGCCCCCCCCCATTGAAGCTTTCTTT.